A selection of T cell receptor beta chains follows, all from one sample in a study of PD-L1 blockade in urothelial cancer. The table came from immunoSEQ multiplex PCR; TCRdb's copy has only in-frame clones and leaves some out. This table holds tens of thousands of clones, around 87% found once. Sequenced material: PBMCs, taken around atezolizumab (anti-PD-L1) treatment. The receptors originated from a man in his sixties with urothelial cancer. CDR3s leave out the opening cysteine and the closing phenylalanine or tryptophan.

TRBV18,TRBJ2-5,ASSAGQKETQY
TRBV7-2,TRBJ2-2,ASSFYAGELF
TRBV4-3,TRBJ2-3,ASSQDWGSGAPETQY
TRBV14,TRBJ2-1,ASSQDPAGAYNEQF
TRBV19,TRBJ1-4,ASSVAGGGRGKLF
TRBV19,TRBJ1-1,ASSQRTGGNTEAF
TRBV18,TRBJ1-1,ASSESMNTEAF
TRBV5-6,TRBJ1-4,ASSLLATNEKLF
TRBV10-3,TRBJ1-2,AISELTAYGYT
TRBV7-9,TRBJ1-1,ASSPSGVFNTEAF
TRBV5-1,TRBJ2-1,ASSLKNREGGNEQF
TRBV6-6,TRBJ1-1,ASRRGMGAEAF
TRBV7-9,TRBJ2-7,ASSFNSYEQY
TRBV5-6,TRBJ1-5,ASSFGTGGAGQPQH
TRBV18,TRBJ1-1,ASSPRENTEAF
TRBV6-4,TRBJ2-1,ASSKTSSGYNEQF
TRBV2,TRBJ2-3,ASSVSRSTDTQY
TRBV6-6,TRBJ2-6,ASRLAGDGANVLT
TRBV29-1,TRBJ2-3,SVDEVDTQY
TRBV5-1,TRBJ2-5,ASSLNGGPETQY
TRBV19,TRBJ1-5,ASSITGPNQPQH
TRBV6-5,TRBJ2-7,ASRPGTGAYEQY
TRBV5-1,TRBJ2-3,ASSFFLMSDTQY
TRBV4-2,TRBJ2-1,ASSQDIAGGDNEQF
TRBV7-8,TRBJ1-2,ASTRRDRVDGYT
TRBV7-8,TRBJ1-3,ASSLAGQISGNTIY
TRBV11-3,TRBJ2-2,ASSAGTSVDTGELF
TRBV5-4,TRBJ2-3,ASSLGRGGLTDTQY
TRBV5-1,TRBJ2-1,ASSLDSGNNEQF
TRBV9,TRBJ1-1,ASSVAGEGTEAF
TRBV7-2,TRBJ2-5,ASSSQAGRETQY
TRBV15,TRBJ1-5,ATSRDPGGTEPQH